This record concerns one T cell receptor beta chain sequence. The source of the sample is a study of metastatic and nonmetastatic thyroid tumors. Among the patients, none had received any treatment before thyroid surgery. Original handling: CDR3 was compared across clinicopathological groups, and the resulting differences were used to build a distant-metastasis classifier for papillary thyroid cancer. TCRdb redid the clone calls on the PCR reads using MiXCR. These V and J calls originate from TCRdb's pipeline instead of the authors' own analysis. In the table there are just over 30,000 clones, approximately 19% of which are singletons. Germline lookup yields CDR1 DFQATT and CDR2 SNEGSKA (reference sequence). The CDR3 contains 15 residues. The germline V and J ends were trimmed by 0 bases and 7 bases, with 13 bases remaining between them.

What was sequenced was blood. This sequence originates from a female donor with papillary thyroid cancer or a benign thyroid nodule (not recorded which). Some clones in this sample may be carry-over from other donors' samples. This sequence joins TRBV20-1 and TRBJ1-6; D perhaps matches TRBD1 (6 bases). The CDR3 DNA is TGCAGTGCTAGAGATACAGGGTTGCCGAATTCACCCCTCCACTTT. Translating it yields CSARDTGLPNSPLHF.